A selection of T cell receptor beta chains follows, all from one sample in a study of T cell repertoires in cytomegalovirus infection. Their specific antigens are unknown. TCRdb passed the reads through MiXCR, listing each CDR3 protein once. The top ten hold roughly 77% of the sample, which has about 110,000 distinct CDR3 sequences, about 30% seen once. The sequences come from CD8+ T cells from cultured PBMCs, collected from culture after CMV antigen stimulation. These TCRs come from a human donor in good health (CMV status not recorded). Some clones in this sample may be carry-over from other donors' samples. CDR3s include the opening cysteine and the closing phenylalanine or tryptophan. A D gene is named only where the DNA matches it firmly. Size tells how often a clone was seen (once, few, many) or the class of an expanded clone, and some rows leave it out.

size	J	V	D	DNA	CDR3
many	TRBJ2-3	TRBV7-8	TRBD1	TGTGCCAGCAGTCACCGGGACAGGGAGGCAGATACGCAGTATTTT	CASSHRDREADTQYF
.	TRBJ1-1	TRBV29-1	.	TGCAGCGTGATTGACGGGATGGGCGAAGCTTTCTTT	CSVIDGMGEAFF
few	TRBJ2-7	TRBV29-1	.	TGCAGCGTTGACGAACAGGGTTCCTACGAGCAGTACTTC	CSVDEQGSYEQYF
once	TRBJ2-3	TRBV24-1	.	TGTGCCACCAGTGGTAGGGACTCCAAAGATACGCAGTATTTT	CATSGRDSKDTQYF
many	TRBJ1-2	TRBV5-4	.	TGTGCCAGCAGTTTTGGGTTGGACAGCTATGGCTACACCTTC	CASSFGLDSYGYTF
.	TRBJ2-7	TRBV2	.	TGTGCCAGCAGTGTGAGAGAGGCCTACGAGCAGTACTTC	CASSVREAYEQYF
.	TRBJ1-2	TRBV7-3	TRBD1	TGTGCCAGCAGCTTAAATTCAGGGGGCGAAGGCTACACCTTC	CASSLNSGGEGYTF
.	TRBJ2-5	TRBV28	TRBD1	TGTGCCAGCAAACCCGACAGGGGGCTCCAAGAGACCCAGTACTTC	CASKPDRGLQETQYF
.	TRBJ2-1	TRBV27	TRBD2	TGTGCCAGCACCCAAGGCCAGCGGGGCTACAATGAGCAGTTCTTC	CASTQGQRGYNEQFF
few	TRBJ1-5	TRBV4-2	.	TGTGCCAGCAGCCAACAAGGGGGAGGTAAACCCCAGCATTTT	CASSQQGGGKPQHF
.	TRBJ2-1	TRBV27	TRBD2	TGTGCCAGCAGTTTATCGCCGGGACTAGCTGACAATGAGCAGTTCTTC	CASSLSPGLADNEQFF
many	TRBJ2-3	TRBV28	TRBD2	TGTGCCAGCAGTAGCCTAGCGGGTCCTTCCACAGATACGCAGTATTTT	CASSSLAGPSTDTQYF
.	TRBJ1-4	TRBV6-2/TRBV6-3	.	TGTGCCAGCACCTACAGGATCGGTGGCGAAAAACTGTTTTTT	CASTYRIGGEKLFF
many	TRBJ2-3	TRBV7-8	.	TGTGCCAGCAGCTTAGTTGGGTTAGTCGCAGATACGCAGTATTTT	CASSLVGLVADTQYF
many	TRBJ2-7	TRBV7-2	.	TGTGCCAGCAGCTTAGCGTTTATGATCCGCGACGGACCCTACGAGCAGTACTTC	CASSLAFMIRDGPYEQYF
few	TRBJ2-7	TRBV4-1	TRBD1	TGCGCCAGCAGCCAGGTGACAGGGGATCGCTACGAGCAGTACTTC	CASSQVTGDRYEQYF
.	TRBJ1-6	TRBV6-5	.	TGTGCCAGCGGAGCCGGACAGTTTAATTCACCCCTCCACTTT	CASGAGQFNSPLHF
many	TRBJ1-1	TRBV7-6	.	TGTGCCAGCAGCTTAGTGGCAGTAAACACTGAAGCTTTCTTT	CASSLVAVNTEAFF
few	TRBJ2-7	TRBV7-6	.	TGTGCCAGCAGCTTACGGGGGGCGCCAGGCTACGAGCAGTACTTC	CASSLRGAPGYEQYF
many	TRBJ2-1	TRBV12-3/TRBV12-4	.	TGTGCCAGCAGCCCAGGGGTAGTTAATGAGCAGTTCTTC	CASSPGVVNEQFF
.	TRBJ1-1	TRBV7-9	.	TGTGCCAGCAGCTTAGTCAATCAGGGTGGAGCTTTCTTT	CASSLVNQGGAFF
few	TRBJ1-1	TRBV6-8	TRBD1	TGTGCCAGCAGCTTTCCGGGACAGATGAACACTGAAGCTTTCTTT	CASSFPGQMNTEAFF
few	TRBJ2-2	TRBV27	TRBD2	TGTGCCAGCAGTTTACCCCCGGGGGGCACCGGGGAGCTGTTTTTT	CASSLPPGGTGELFF
.	TRBJ1-1	TRBV7-4	.	TGTGCCAGCAGCCTCGAGTGGACAGCGAACACTGAAGCTTTCTTT	CASSLEWTANTEAFF
.	TRBJ2-5	TRBV2	.	TGTGCCAGCAGTGAAGGGGGACTGCTCCAAGAGACCCAGTACTTC	CASSEGGLLQETQYF
.	TRBJ1-3	TRBV11-2	.	TGTGCCAGCAGCTTAGCCGAGGACACCATATATTTT	CASSLAEDTIYF
once	TRBJ1-1	TRBV19	.	TGTGCCAGTACACAGGGTACTGAAGCTTTCTTT	CASTQGTEAFF
.	TRBJ1-6	TRBV5-5	.	TGTGCCAGCAGCTTCCCCGCAGGCGGCAGTTCACCCCTCCACTTT	CASSFPAGGSSPLHF
.	TRBJ1-3	TRBV12-3/TRBV12-4	.	TGTGCCAGCAGTTTAAAGTTGGGATCTGGAAACACCATATATTTT	CASSLKLGSGNTIYF
.	TRBJ2-3	TRBV7-3	TRBD1	TGTGCCAGCAGCCCCCTAATTGGACAGGGATACACAGATACGCAGTATTTT	CASSPLIGQGYTDTQYF
many	TRBJ2-7	TRBV5-4	.	TGTGCCAGCAGCTTGGCCGGAAGAGGTACCTACGAGCAGTACTTC	CASSLAGRGTYEQYF
.	TRBJ1-1	TRBV7-9	TRBD1	TGTGCCAGCACCAACACCCCGGGACAGGAAGCTTTCTTT	CASTNTPGQEAFF
.	TRBJ1-1	TRBV7-9	.	.	CLCASSLRQKNTEAFF
.	TRBJ2-5	TRBV4-2	TRBD2	TGTGCCAGCAGCCCAAGTCCGGGACTAGCCCCGCAAGAGACCCAGTACTTC	CASSPSPGLAPQETQYF
few	TRBJ2-3	TRBV29-1	.	TGCAGCGCAATGTCAGGGGCCGTCACAGATACGCAGTATTTT	CSAMSGAVTDTQYF
few	TRBJ1-1	TRBV7-8	.	TGTGCCAGCAGCTTAACCAGGGGACCGAACACTGAAGCTTTCTTT	CASSLTRGPNTEAFF
few	TRBJ2-1	TRBV7-9	.	TGTGCCAGCAGCTTAGTGGAACAACCAGATGAGCAGTTCTTC	CASSLVEQPDEQFF
many	TRBJ2-1	TRBV19	.	TGTGCCAGTAGCGATAACTCCTACAATGAGCAGTTCTTC	CASSDNSYNEQFF
few	TRBJ1-2	TRBV10-1	TRBD1	TGCGCCAGCAGTGACGTCCCAGGGGGCTCGTCTAACTATGGCTACACCTTC	CASSDVPGGSSNYGYTF
many	TRBJ1-6	TRBV7-6	.	TGTGCCAGCAGCTTAGAACCGATTAATTCACCCCTCCACTTT	CASSLEPINSPLHF
.	TRBJ1-1	TRBV6-5	TRBD1	TGTGCCAGCAGTTCGACAGGGGCCACTGAAGCTTTCTTT	CASSSTGATEAFF
.	TRBJ1-1	TRBV29-1	.	TGCAGCGTTGATCCGGGGGCGGCTGAAGCTTTCTTT	CSVDPGAAEAFF
.	TRBJ1-5	TRBV12-3/TRBV12-4	TRBD1	TGTGCCAGCAGCTCAGGGGGCGACGTGGGTCAGCCCCAGCATTTT	CASSSGGDVGQPQHF
few	TRBJ2-5	TRBV20-1	TRBD2	TGCAGTGCTAGTTGGCTAGCGGGCTCTGAGACCCAGTACTTC	CSASWLAGSETQYF
.	TRBJ2-7	TRBV11-2	TRBD1	TGTGCCAGCAGCCACGGGACAGGGGCCTACGAGCAGTACTTC	CASSHGTGAYEQYF